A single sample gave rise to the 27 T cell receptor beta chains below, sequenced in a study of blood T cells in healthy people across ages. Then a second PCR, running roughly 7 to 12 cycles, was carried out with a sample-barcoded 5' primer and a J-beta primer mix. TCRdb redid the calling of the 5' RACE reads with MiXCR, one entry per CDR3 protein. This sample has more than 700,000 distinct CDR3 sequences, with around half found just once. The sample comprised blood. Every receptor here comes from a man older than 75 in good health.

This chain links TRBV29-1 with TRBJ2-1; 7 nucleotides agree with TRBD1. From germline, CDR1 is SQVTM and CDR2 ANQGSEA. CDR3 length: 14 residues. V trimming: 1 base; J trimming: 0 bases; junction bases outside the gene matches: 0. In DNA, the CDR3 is TGCAGCGTTGAAGGACAGGGCTCCTACAATGAGCAGTTCTTC. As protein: CSVEGQGSYNEQFF.

CDR3 in amino acids: CASSQQGHMNTEAFF. The CDR3 DNA follows: TGCGCCAGCAGCCAACAGGGACACATGAACACTGAAGCTTTCTTT. The V gene is TRBV5-1, the J gene TRBJ1-1; weak D call: TRBD1 (6 bases). CDR3 length equals 15 residues. Trimming took 4 bases from V and 0 from J, leaving 13 bases between them. Germline V gene lookup returns CDR1 SGHRS and CDR2 YFSETQ.

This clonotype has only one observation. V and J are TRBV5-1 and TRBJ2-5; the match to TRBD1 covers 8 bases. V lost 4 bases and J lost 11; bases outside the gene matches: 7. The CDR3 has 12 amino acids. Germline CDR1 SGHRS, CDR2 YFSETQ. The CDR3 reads CASSRDRPEQYF. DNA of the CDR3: TGCGCCAGCAGCCGGGACAGGCCAGAGCAGTACTTC.

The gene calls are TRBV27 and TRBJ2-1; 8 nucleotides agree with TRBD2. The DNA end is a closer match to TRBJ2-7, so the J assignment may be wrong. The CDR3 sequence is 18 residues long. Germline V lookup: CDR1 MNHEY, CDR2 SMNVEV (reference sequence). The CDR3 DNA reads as TGTGCCAGCAAACCTGGGACCAGCGGGAGAAAGGGTTACAATGAGCAGTACTTC. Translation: CASKPGTSGRKGYNEQYF.

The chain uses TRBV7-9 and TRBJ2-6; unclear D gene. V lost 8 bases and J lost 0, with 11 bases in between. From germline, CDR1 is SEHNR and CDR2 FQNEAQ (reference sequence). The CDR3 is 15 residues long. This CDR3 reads CASAGRRSGANVLTF. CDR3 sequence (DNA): TGTGCCAGCGCAGGTCGGCGCTCTGGGGCCAACGTCCTGACTTTC.

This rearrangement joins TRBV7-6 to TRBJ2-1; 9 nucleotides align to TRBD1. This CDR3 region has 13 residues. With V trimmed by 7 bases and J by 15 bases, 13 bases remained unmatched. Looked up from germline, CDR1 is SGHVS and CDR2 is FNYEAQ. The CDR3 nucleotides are TGTGCCAGCACTTATAATCCGGGACAGGGCCTGTTCTTC. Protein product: CASTYNPGQGLFF.

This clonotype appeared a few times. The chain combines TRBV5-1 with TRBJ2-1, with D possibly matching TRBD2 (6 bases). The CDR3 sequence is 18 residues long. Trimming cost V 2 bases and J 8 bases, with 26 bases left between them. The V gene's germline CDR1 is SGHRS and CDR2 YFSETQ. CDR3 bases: TGCGCCAGCAGCTTCCCGGGACTGTCGAAGAACCCTTCGGATGAGCAGTTCTTC. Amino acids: CASSFPGLSKNPSDEQFF.

CDR3 DNA sequence: TGTGCCAGCAGTTACGCAGGGGGCGAAAGCCCCTACTATGGCTACACCTTC. Its protein is CASSYAGGESPYYGYTF. The chain carries TRBV28 and TRBJ1-2, with 8 bases aligning to TRBD1. Germline CDR1 and CDR2: MDHEN and SYDVKM. With V trimmed by 4 bases and J by 3 bases, 13 bases remained unmatched. This CDR3 is built from 17 residues.

CDR3 coding DNA: TGTGCCAGCAGTGAAGAGGGCCCGAACACTGAAGCTTTCTTT. Translation: CASSEEGPNTEAFF. The chain combines TRBV2 with TRBJ1-1; no clear D gene. The CDR3 is made up of 14 amino acids. V dropped 1 base and J dropped 1 base, with 7 bases sitting between them. Germline-derived CDR1 and CDR2 are SNHLY and FYNNEI.

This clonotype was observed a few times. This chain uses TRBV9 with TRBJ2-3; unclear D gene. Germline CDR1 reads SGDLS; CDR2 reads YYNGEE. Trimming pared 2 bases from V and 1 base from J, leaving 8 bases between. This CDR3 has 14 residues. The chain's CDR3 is CASSVRARTDTQYF. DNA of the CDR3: TGTGCCAGCAGCGTGCGCGCACGCACAGATACGCAGTATTTT.

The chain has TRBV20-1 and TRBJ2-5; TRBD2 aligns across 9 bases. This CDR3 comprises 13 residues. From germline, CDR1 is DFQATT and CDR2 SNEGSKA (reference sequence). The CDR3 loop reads CRPVAGVTETQYF. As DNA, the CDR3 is TGCAGGCCAGTAGCGGGAGTTACCGAGACCCAGTACTTC.

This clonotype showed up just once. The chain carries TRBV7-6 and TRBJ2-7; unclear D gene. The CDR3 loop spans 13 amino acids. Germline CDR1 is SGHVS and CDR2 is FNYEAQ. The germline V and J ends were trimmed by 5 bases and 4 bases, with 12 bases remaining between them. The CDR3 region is CASSPQAGYEQYF. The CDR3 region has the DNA TGTGCCAGCAGCCCCCAGGCCGGATACGAGCAGTACTTC.

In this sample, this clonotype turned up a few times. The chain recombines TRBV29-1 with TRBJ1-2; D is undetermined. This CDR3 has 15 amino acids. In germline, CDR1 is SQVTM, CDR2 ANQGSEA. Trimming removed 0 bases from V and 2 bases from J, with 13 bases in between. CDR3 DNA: TGCAGCGTTGAAGACCGGGTCTCGGGAAACTATGGCTACACCTTC. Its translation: CSVEDRVSGNYGYTF.

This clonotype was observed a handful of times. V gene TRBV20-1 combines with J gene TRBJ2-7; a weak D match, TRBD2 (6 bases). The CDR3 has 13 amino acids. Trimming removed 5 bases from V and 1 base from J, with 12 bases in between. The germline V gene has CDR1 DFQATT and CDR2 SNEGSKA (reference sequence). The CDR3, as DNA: TGCAGTGCTTCCGAAGGGACTTCCTACGAGCAGTACTTC. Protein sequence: CSASEGTSYEQYF.

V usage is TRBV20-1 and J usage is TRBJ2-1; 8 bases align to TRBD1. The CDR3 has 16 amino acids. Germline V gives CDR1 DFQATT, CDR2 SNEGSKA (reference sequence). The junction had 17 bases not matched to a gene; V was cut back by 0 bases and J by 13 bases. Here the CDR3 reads CSARDIGRGLGETQFF. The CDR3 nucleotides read TGCAGTGCTAGAGATATCGGCAGGGGGCTTGGGGAGACCCAGTTCTTC.

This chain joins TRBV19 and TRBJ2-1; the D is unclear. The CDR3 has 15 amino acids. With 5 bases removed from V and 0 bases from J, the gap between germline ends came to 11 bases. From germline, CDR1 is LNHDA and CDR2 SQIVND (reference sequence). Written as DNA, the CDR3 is TGTGCCAGTAGTCCGACGACCGACTCCTACAATGAGCAGTTCTTC. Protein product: CASSPTTDSYNEQFF.

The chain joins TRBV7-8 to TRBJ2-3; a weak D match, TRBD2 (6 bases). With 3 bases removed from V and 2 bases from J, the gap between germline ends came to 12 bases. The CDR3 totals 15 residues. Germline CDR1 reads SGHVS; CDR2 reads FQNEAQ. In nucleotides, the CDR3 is TGTGCCAGCAGCTTCTCCGGGACTTTCACAGATACGCAGTATTTT. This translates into CASSFSGTFTDTQYF.

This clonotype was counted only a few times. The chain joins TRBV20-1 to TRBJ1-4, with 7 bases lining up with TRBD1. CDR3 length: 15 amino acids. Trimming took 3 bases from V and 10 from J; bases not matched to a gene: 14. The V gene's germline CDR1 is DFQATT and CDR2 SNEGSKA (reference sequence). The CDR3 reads CSARALRDSLGKLFF. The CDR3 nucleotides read TGCAGTGCTAGGGCCCTAAGGGACAGCCTGGGAAAACTGTTTTTT.

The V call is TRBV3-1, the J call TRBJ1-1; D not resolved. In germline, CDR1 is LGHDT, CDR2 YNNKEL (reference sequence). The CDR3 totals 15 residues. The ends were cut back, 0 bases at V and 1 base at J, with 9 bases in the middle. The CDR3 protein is CASSQEARQNTEAFF. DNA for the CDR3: TGTGCCAGCAGCCAAGAGGCCCGACAGAACACTGAAGCTTTCTTT.

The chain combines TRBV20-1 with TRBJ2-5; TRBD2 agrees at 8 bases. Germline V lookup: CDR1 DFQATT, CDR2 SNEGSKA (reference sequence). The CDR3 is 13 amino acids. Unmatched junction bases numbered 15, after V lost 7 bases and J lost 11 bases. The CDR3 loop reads CSGRTSIYNEQYF. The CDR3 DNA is TGCAGTGGTAGGACTAGCATTTACAATGAGCAGTACTTC.

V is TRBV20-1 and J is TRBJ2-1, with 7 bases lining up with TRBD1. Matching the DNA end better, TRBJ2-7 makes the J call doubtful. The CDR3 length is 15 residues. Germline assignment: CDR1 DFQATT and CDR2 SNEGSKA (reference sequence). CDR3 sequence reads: CSAGDPGQSYNEQYF. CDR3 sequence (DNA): TGCAGTGCGGGAGACCCGGGACAGTCCTACAATGAGCAGTACTTC.

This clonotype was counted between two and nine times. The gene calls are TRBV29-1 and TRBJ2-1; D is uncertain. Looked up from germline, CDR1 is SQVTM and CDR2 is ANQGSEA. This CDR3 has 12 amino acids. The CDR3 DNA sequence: TGCACCTTTGGGTCCGCGTCTCGGGAGCAGTTCTTC. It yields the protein CTFGSASREQFF.

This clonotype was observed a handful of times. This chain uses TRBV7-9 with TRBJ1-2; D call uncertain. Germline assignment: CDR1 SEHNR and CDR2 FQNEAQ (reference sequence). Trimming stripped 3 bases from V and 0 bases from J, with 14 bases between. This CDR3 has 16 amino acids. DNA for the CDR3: TGTGCCAGCAGCTTGGGCAAAAGTACCGCTAACTATGGCTACACCTTC. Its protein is CASSLGKSTANYGYTF.

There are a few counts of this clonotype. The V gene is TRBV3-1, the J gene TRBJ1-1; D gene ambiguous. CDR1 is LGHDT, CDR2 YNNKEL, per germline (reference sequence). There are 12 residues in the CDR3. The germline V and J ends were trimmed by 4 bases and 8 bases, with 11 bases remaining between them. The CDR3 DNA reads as TGTGCCAGCAGCCCCCGACGGGCGGAAGCTTTCTTT. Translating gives CASSPRRAEAFF.

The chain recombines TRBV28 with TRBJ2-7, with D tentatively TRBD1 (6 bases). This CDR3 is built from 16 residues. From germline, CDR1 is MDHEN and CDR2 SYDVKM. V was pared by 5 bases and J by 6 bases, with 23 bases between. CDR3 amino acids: CASSPTTGYVVGEQYF. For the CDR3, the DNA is TGTGCCAGCAGTCCGACCACAGGGTACGTAGTCGGCGAGCAGTACTTC.

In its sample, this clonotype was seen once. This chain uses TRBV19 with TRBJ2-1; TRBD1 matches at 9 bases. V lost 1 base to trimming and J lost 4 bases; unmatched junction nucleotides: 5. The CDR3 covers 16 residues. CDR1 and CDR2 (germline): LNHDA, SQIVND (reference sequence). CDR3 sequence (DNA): TGTGCCAGTAGTATAGGACAGGGGGGCGATTACAATGAGCAGTTCTTC. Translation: CASSIGQGGDYNEQFF.

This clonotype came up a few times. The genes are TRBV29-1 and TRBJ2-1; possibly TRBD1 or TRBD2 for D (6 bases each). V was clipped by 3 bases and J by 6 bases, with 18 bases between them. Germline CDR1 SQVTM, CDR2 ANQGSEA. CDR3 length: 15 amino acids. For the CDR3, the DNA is TGCAGCGTTGAGGGGGTTCCCGGGGGCTTCAATGAGCAGTTCTTC. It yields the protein CSVEGVPGGFNEQFF.